The next 15 T cell receptor beta chains were all read from a single sample in a study of T cells expressing NK-cell markers. From its re-call of the 5' RACE reads, TCRdb lists each CDR3 protein once, without DNA. This sample contains about 550,000 distinct CDR3 sequences. Sequenced material: blood T cells: a sorted CD56 or NKG2C T cell subset, CD4+ or CD8+ T cells, or bulk PBMC T cells (not recorded which). The source is a man aged 18 to 30 in good health.

The chain carries TRBV2 and TRBJ1-2; the D call of TRBD1 rests on TCRdb alone, since no DNA is present to check it. Per the germline V gene, CDR1 is SNHLY and CDR2 is FYNNEI. The CDR3 spans 14 residues. CDR3 amino acids: CASSRQGGNYGYTF. The full variable domain, its missing parts supplied by reference TRBV2 and TRBJ1-2, is EPEVTQTPSHQVTQMGQEVILRCVPISNHLYFYWYRQILGQKVEFLVSFYNNEISEKSEIFDDQFSVERPDGSNFTLKIRSTKLEDSAMYFCASSRQGGNYGYTFGSGTRLTVV.

The V call is TRBV11-2, the J call TRBJ1-2; TCRdb picks TRBD1, but there is no DNA to check that call. The length of the CDR3 is 15 residues. Germline CDR1 reads SGHAT; CDR2 reads FQNNGV. The CDR3 sequence is CASSLDPQGARGYTF. The full variable domain, rest sourced from reference TRBV11-2 and TRBJ1-2, is EAGVAQSPRYKIIEKRQSVAFWCNPISGHATLYWYQQILGQGPKLLIQFQNNGVVDDSQLPKDRFSAERLKGVDSTLKIQPAKLEDSAVYLCASSLDPQGARGYTFGSGTRLTVV.

The CDR3 loop is CASSSWGTDTQYF. The chain combines TRBV7-2 with TRBJ2-3. Per germline, CDR1 SGHTA and CDR2 FQGNSA. The CDR3 runs 13 residues.

The rearrangement joins TRBV18 to TRBJ2-7; TCRdb lists TRBD2, though no DNA is available to test this call. The CDR3 runs 16 residues. Germline V gene data show CDR1 as KGHSH and CDR2 as LQKENI. The CDR3 reads CASSKTPGQRNYEQYF.

The chain is built from TRBV18 and TRBJ2-1. CDR1 and CDR2 (germline): KGHSH, LQKENI. The CDR3 is made up of 16 amino acids. The CDR3 region is CASSPTGNIRYNEQFF.

J is TRBJ1-5 and V is TRBV7-2; the TRBD1 assignment by TCRdb is unverifiable without DNA. Germline CDR1 reads SGHTA; CDR2 reads FQGNSA. This CDR3 is 19 amino acids long. CDR3 in amino acids: CASSRNRDRGGNADQSQHF. Combining the CDR3 with reference TRBV7-2 and TRBJ1-5 gives the whole variable domain GAGVSQSPSNKVTEKGKDVELRCDPISGHTALYWYRQSLGQGLEFLIYFQGNSAPDKSGLPSDRFSAERTGGSVSTLTIQRTQQEDSAVYLCASSRNRDRGGNADQSQHFGDGTRLSIL.

The CDR3 sequence is CASSQRRPAGAYNEQFF. The chain employs TRBV4-2 and TRBJ2-1; TCRdb outputs TRBD2, but without DNA this stays unchecked. Germline CDR1 LGHNA, CDR2 YNFKEQ. The CDR3 sequence is 17 residues long.

The CDR3 sequence: CASSYLLIGQGQYLHF. The chain combines TRBV6-5 with TRBJ1-6; the TCRdb call, TRBD1, lacks DNA for checking. Germline lookup yields CDR1 MNHEY and CDR2 SVGAGI. The CDR3 contains 16 residues.

The rearrangement joins TRBV12-3 or TRBV12-4 to TRBJ1-4. This CDR3 is built from 14 residues. CDR3: CASSQEPTNEKLFF.

V gene TRBV20-1 combines with J gene TRBJ2-1; TCRdb returns TRBD1, unconfirmable since there is no DNA. Germline V lookup: CDR1 DFQATT, CDR2 SNEGSKA (reference sequence). The CDR3 is 14 amino acids. CDR3: CSASGQREINEQFF.

The chain couples TRBV12-3 or TRBV12-4 to TRBJ2-5; no DNA is available, so the TRBD1 call from TCRdb remains unchecked. The CDR3 has 15 amino acids. This CDR3 reads CASSQSGTEQETQYF.

The V gene is TRBV5-1, the J gene TRBJ2-1; the D call of TRBD1 rests on TCRdb alone, since no DNA is present to check it. Germline CDR1 reads SGHRS; CDR2 reads YFSETQ. The length of the CDR3 is 16 residues. CDR3 sequence: CASSLEGGLSYNEQFF.

V gene TRBV6-5 combines with J gene TRBJ2-5. From germline, CDR1 is MNHEY and CDR2 SVGAGI. The CDR3 has 15 residues. CDR3 region: CASSPTPGPAETQYF.

The V call is TRBV24-1, the J call TRBJ2-1; checking the TCRdb D call of TRBD2 is not possible without DNA. The germline V gene encodes CDR1 KGHDR and CDR2 SFDVKD. The CDR3 is 14 amino acids. The chain's CDR3 is CATGGLAGNNEQFF.

The rearrangement joins TRBV7-9 to TRBJ1-1. CDR3 length: 12 amino acids. Germline values: CDR1 SEHNR, CDR2 FQNEAQ (reference sequence). CDR3 loop: CASTQGTAEAFF. The whole variable domain, remainder taken from reference TRBV7-9 and TRBJ1-1, is DTGVSQNPRHKITKRGQNVTFRCDPISEHNRLYWYRQTLGQGPEFLTYFQNEAQLEKSRLLSDRFSAERPKGSFSTLEIQRTEQGDSAMYLCASTQGTAEAFFGQGTRLTVV.